The 10 T cell receptor beta chains given below trace back to one sample, sequenced in a study of blood T cell repertoires in COVID-19. TCRdb's copy holds only in-frame clones and misses some; the assay was immunoSEQ multiplex PCR. The sample lists around 210,000 clones; 85% were seen once. The material sequenced was peripheral blood. Receptors originate from a man between 60 and 70 years old with COVID-19, enrolled during active disease.

The chain recombines TRBV12-5 with TRBJ1-5; 7 bases map to TRBD1. The CDR3 is 16 residues long. Germline CDR1 is LGHNT and CDR2 is FRNRAP. The V and J ends lost 5 bases and 0 bases, in that order; junction bases with no gene match: 7. CDR3 protein: CASGPLTGYSNQPQHF. The CDR3 DNA sequence: TGTGCTAGTGGTCCGCTGACAGGGTATAGCAATCAGCCCCAGCATTTT. The complete variable domain, with remaining parts taken from reference TRBV12-5 and TRBJ1-5, reads DARVTQTPRHKVTEMGQEVTMRCQPILGHNTVFWYRQTMMQGLELLAYFRNRAPLDDSGMPKDRFSAEMPDATLATLKIQPSEPRDSAVYFCASGPLTGYSNQPQHFGDGTRLSIL.

The J gene is TRBJ2-1, the V gene TRBV19; D may be TRBD1 (6 bases). The CDR3 spans 15 residues. V was clipped by 6 bases and J by 2 bases, with 14 bases between them. Germline CDR1 and CDR2: LNHDA and SQIVND (reference sequence). The CDR3 DNA follows: TGTGCCAGTAGGACTTCCGGGACAACCTACAATGAGCAGTTCTTC. Protein sequence: CASRTSGTTYNEQFF.

V is TRBV6-2 or TRBV6-3 and J is TRBJ2-5; 9 bases align to TRBD2. Trimming cost V 2 bases and J 5 bases; bases outside gene matches: 9. This CDR3 is 16 amino acids long. CDR1 is MNHEY, CDR2 SVGEGT, per germline. CDR3 in DNA: TGTGCCAGCAGTTACCCAAGACTAGCGGACGCGGAGACCCAGTACTTC. Encoded protein: CASSYPRLADAETQYF.

The chain uses TRBV19 and TRBJ1-5; D unclear. Germline CDR1 and CDR2: LNHDA and SQIVND (reference sequence). Between the trimmed V and J ends, which lost 1 base and 9 bases, there was a span of 13 bases. This CDR3 comprises 14 residues. The CDR3 sequence is CASSIVTAKRPQHF. Written as DNA, the CDR3 is TGTGCCAGTAGTATAGTGACGGCCAAGCGGCCCCAGCATTTT.

The J gene is TRBJ1-5, the V gene TRBV28, with TRBD1 as a possible D gene (5 bases). CDR3 length equals 14 residues. The V gene's germline CDR1 is MDHEN and CDR2 SYDVKM. Trimming removed 5 bases at V and 4 bases at J, with 12 bases between. The CDR3 is CASSPLRTNQPQHF. CDR3 in DNA: TGTGCCAGCAGTCCCCTAAGGACAAATCAGCCCCAGCATTTT.

This chain connects TRBV19 to TRBJ2-7; 10 bases match TRBD1. V lost 4 bases, J lost 5 bases, and 8 bases stayed unmatched. The CDR3 length is 15 residues. Germline CDR1 reads LNHDA; CDR2 reads SQIVND (reference sequence). CDR3 amino acids: CASSTGGTGADEQYF. The CDR3, as DNA: TGTGCCAGTAGTACCGGCGGGACAGGGGCCGACGAGCAGTACTTC.

J is TRBJ2-7 and V is TRBV24-1, with 7 bases that match TRBD1. Trimming cost V 12 bases and J 7 bases; bases outside gene matches: 20. The CDR3 consists of 15 residues. Germline CDR1 is KGHDR and CDR2 is SFDVKD. The CDR3 nucleotides read TGTGCCGCGATGGCACACAGGGGCGGAGATCGGGAGCAGTACTTC. Residues: CAAMAHRGGDREQYF.

This sequence joins TRBV6-2 or TRBV6-3 and TRBJ1-3, with 9 bases matching TRBD1. Germline V gene sequence: CDR1 MNHEY, CDR2 SVGEGT. The V segment lost 5 bases and the J segment 4 bases; nucleotides outside the gene matches: 6. The CDR3 spans 15 residues. The CDR3, as DNA: TGTGCCAGCAGTCGGAATACAGGGGGCGGAAACACCATATATTTT. Translated, it gives CASSRNTGGGNTIYF.

The J gene is TRBJ1-4, the V gene TRBV9; 8 bases match TRBD1. The CDR3 totals 15 residues. Trimming cost V 6 bases and J 8 bases; bases outside gene matches: 12. The V gene's germline CDR1 is SGDLS and CDR2 YYNGEE. The CDR3 DNA reads as TGTGCCAGCACCAACTCACCGGGACAGGAAGAAAAACTGTTTTTT. Residues: CASTNSPGQEEKLFF.

This clone was recorded only once. This chain uses TRBV5-4 with TRBJ1-2, with D uncertain. Trimming took 0 bases from V and 8 from J, leaving 14 bases between them. The CDR3 runs 14 residues. CDR1 and CDR2 (germline): SGHNT, YYREEE (reference sequence). The CDR3 protein is CASSLVGNPGGYTF. The CDR3 nucleotides read TGTGCCAGCAGCTTGGTCGGCAATCCGGGGGGCTACACCTTC.